Here is one TCR beta chain with its context. This specimen comes from a study of blood T cells in healthy people across ages. PCR was performed a second time for roughly 6 to 12 cycles using a sample-barcoded 5' primer and a J-beta primer mix. TCRdb passed the 5' RACE reads through MiXCR, listing each CDR3 protein once. The table has 1,300,000 or so distinct CDR3 sequences, roughly 64% seen once. The CDR3 spans 15 residues. Germline CDR1 and CDR2: DFQATT and SNEGSKA (reference sequence). V lost 1 base to trimming and J lost 4 bases; unmatched junction nucleotides: 7. The chain uses TRBV20-1 and TRBJ1-5; 7 positions agree with TRBD1. The sample was blood. The clonotype was recovered from a man younger than 35 in good health. The DNA of the CDR3 is TGCAGTGCTAGAGCAGTGCGGGACAGAAATCAGCCCCAGCATTTT. This codes for CSARAVRDRNQPQHF.